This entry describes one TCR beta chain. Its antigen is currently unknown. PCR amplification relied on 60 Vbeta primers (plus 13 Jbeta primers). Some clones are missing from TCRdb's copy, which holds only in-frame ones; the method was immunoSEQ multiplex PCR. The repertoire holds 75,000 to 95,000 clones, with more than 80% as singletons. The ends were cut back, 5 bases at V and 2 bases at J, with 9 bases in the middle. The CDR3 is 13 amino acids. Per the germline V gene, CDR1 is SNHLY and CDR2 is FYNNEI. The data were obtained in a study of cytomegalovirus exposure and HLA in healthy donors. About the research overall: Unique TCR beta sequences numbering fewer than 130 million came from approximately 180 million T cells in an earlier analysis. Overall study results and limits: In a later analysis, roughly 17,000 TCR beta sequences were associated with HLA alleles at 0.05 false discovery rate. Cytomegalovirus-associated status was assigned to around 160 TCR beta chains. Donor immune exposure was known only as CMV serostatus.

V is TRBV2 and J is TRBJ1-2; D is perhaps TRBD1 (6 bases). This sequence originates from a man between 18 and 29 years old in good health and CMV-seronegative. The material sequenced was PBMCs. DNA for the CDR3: TGTGCCAGCAGTCCCCAGGGGAACTATGGCTACACCTTC. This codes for CASSPQGNYGYTF. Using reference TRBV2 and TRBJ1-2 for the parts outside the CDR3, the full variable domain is EPEVTQTPSHQVTQMGQEVILRCVPISNHLYFYWYRQILGQKVEFLVSFYNNEISEKSEIFDDQFSVERPDGSNFTLKIRSTKLEDSAMYFCASSPQGNYGYTFGSGTRLTVV.